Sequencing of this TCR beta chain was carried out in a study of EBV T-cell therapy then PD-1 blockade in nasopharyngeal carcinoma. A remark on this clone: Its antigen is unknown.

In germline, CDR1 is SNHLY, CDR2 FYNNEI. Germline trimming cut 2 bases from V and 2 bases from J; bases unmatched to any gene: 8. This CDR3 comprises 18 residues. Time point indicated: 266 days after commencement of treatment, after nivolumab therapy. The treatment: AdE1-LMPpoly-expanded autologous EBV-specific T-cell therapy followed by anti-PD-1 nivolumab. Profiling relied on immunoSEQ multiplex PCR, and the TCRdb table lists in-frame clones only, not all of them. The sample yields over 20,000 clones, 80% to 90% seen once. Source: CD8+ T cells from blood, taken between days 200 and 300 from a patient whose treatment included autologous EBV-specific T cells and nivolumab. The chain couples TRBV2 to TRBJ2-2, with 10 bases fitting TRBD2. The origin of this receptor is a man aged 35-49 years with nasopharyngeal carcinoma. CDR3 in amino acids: CASSERSSGGPNTGELFF. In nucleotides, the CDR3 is TGTGCCAGCAGTGAACGAAGTAGCGGGGGGCCTAACACCGGGGAGCTGTTTTTT.